This TCR beta chain was documented in a study of T cell responses to AZD1222 COVID-19 vaccine. For this clone: Antigen: not known.

V lost 0 bases, J lost 12 bases, and 12 bases lay in between. The germline CDR1 and CDR2 sequences are SGHAT and FQNNGV. This CDR3 is built from 12 residues. Broader study findings: Baseline antibody screening turned up just a handful of seropositive AZD1222 recipients. After the peak T cell response, and only then, were repertoires sampled. With two AZD1222 doses given, Spike-specific TCR breadth and depth both rose.

Clones were sequenced by immunoSEQ multiplex PCR, and TCRdb holds only the in-frame ones, with some missing. The table lists 250,000 to 300,000 clones, 90% to 95% of them singletons. The sequencing here drew on peripheral blood, taken 28 days after the second AZD1222 dose. This chain connects TRBV11-2 to TRBJ2-7; D is possibly TRBD1 (6 bases). The origin of this receptor is an adult who received the AZD1222 COVID-19 vaccine. This CDR3 is CASSLDVGHRYF. In nucleotides, the CDR3 is TGTGCCAGCAGCTTAGATGTGGGACACCGGTACTTC. Full variable domain (outside the CDR3, taken from reference TRBV11-2 and TRBJ2-7): EAGVAQSPRYKIIEKRQSVAFWCNPISGHATLYWYQQILGQGPKLLIQFQNNGVVDDSQLPKDRFSAERLKGVDSTLKIQPAKLEDSAVYLCASSLDVGHRYFGPGTRLTVT.